This entry concerns a single T cell receptor beta chain. V shed 3 bases and J shed 4 bases, with 13 bases lying between them. Germline V gene data show CDR1 as KGHDR and CDR2 as SFDVKD. This CDR3 spans 15 amino acids. The source of the sample is a study of blood T cell repertoires in COVID-19. Across the study: Sample material is recorded as cDNA or gDNA derived from T cells, B-cell-depleted T cells, or PBMCs.

Under the authors' procedure: For nucleated cells, counts were estimated from reference gene primer amplification. Data came from immunoSEQ multiplex PCR; TCRdb stores just in-frame clones and leaves some out. V and J calls and clone size follow that table, whereas D and trimming were derived from the DNA. Altogether some 45,000 clones are present, 85% to 90% being singletons, with the ten largest covering roughly three fifths. The chain is built from TRBV24-1 and TRBJ2-3; D might be TRBD2 (7 bases). The sequencing sample was made of peripheral blood. This TCR came from a man aged 65 to 85 with acute or convalescent COVID-19. CDR3 residues: CATSDRGGAADTQYF. Written as DNA, the CDR3 is TGTGCCACCAGTGATCGTGGGGGGGCCGCAGATACGCAGTATTTT.